This T cell receptor (beta chain) was profiled in a study of T cell repertoires in cytomegalovirus infection. TCRdb processed the reads anew with MiXCR; each CDR3 protein has one entry. This table holds 200,000 to 250,000 distinct CDR3 sequences, about 23% found once. This CDR3 contains 17 residues. Trimming took off 2 bases at V and 0 bases at J, with 14 bases between the two ends. Germline values: CDR1 SGHRS, CDR2 YFSETQ. V and J are TRBV5-1 and TRBJ2-2, with D possibly being TRBD1 (5 bases). The source of this sequence is a human donor in good health (CMV status not recorded). Some clones in this sample may be carry-over from other donors' samples. What was sequenced was CD8+ T cells from PBMCs. In nucleotides, the CDR3 is TGCGCCAGCAGCTTTCCACTGACAGACGCGAACACCGGGGAGCTGTTTTTT. This gives the protein CASSFPLTDANTGELFF.